This entry lists 20 T cell receptor beta chains sequenced from one sample in a study of shared clonotypes between healthy human individuals. Sequencing used immunoSEQ multiplex PCR; TCRdb keeps in-frame clones, though not all of them. Of about 1.5 million clones in the sample, 95% to 99% are singletons; the top ten hold approximately 0.45%. The specimen sequenced was naive CD4+ T cells sorted from blood. Subset reported: CD45RA+ positively selected. These receptors were obtained from a man between 25 and 39 years old in good health.

V and J are TRBV7-9 and TRBJ2-7; the match to TRBD2 covers 7 bases. V was pared by 4 bases and J by 8 bases, with 11 bases of the junction left unmatched. Germline V gene sequence: CDR1 SEHNR, CDR2 FQNEAQ (reference sequence). This CDR3 spans 14 amino acids. CDR3: CASSSGTTPGKQYF. The DNA for the CDR3 is TGTGCCAGCAGCTCCGGGACTACTCCGGGAAAGCAGTACTTC.

This clone occurred once. The chain recombines TRBV28 with TRBJ2-7, with D possibly TRBD1 on 6 matching bases. This CDR3 spans 12 amino acids. Per germline, CDR1 MDHEN and CDR2 SYDVKM. V was clipped by 5 bases and J by 4 bases, with 9 bases between them. CDR3 region: CASSDTGYEQYF. The CDR3, as DNA: TGTGCCAGCAGTGATACAGGGTACGAGCAGTACTTC. The full variable domain, completed using reference TRBV28 and TRBJ2-7, is DVKVTQSSRYLVKRTGEKVFLECVQDMDHENMFWYRQDPGLGLRLIYFSYDVKMKEKGDIPEGYSVSREKKERFSLILESASTNQTSMYLCASSDTGYEQYFGPGTRLTVT.

The V and J genes are TRBV7-6 and TRBJ2-1; 9 bases fit TRBD1. V lost 2 bases and J lost 10; bases outside the gene matches: 12. Germline V lookup: CDR1 SGHVS, CDR2 FNYEAQ. The CDR3 totals 16 residues. CDR3 bases: TGTGCCAGCAGCTTATTCCGGGACAGGGATGTTTGGGAGCAGTTCTTC. Amino acids: CASSLFRDRDVWEQFF.

DNA of the CDR3: TGCGCCAGCAGCCGGCTGGAGGTCGGCGAGCAGTACTTC. It yields the protein CASSRLEVGEQYF. This sequence joins TRBV4-1 and TRBJ2-7, with TRBD2 as a possible D gene (5 bases). Germline V gene data show CDR1 as MGHRA and CDR2 as YSYEKL. CDR3 length equals 13 residues. The V gene lost 4 bases and the J gene lost 6 bases, with 13 bases spanning the gap.

V gene TRBV20-1 combines with J gene TRBJ2-5, with D tentatively TRBD2 (6 bases). The V and J ends lost 3 bases and 9 bases respectively, with 11 bases between them. CDR1 is DFQATT and CDR2 is SNEGSKA in the germline V gene (reference sequence). The CDR3 has 11 amino acids. DNA of the CDR3: TGCAGTGCTAGCTTTAGGGAGGCCCAGTACTTC. Encoded protein: CSASFREAQYF.

The chain couples TRBV6-1 to TRBJ2-6, with 11 bases aligning to TRBD1. The length of the CDR3 is 21 residues. Germline V gene data show CDR1 as MNHNS and CDR2 as SASEGT. The ends lost 6 bases at V and 4 bases at J; junction bases unmatched: 20. The CDR3 here is CASSEPGQGAGLLFGANVLTF. CDR3 nucleotides: TGTGCCAGCAGCGAACCTGGACAGGGGGCGGGTTTGCTGTTCGGGGCCAACGTCCTGACTTTC.

The chain couples TRBV5-6 to TRBJ2-1; TRBD2 matches 8 bases. Germline-derived CDR1 and CDR2 are SGHDT and YYEEEE. The J segment lost 9 bases and the V segment lost 0 bases, leaving 5 bases of the junction unmatched. The CDR3 loop spans 14 amino acids. The CDR3 sequence is CASSLGTSITEQFF. As DNA, the CDR3 is TGTGCCAGCAGCTTGGGGACTAGCATTACTGAGCAGTTCTTC.

V usage is TRBV5-8 and J usage is TRBJ2-7; D gene unclear. The V end lost 4 bases, the J end lost 4 bases, and 6 bases lay between the germline ends. Per the germline V gene, CDR1 is SGHTS and CDR2 is YDEGEE. The CDR3 sequence is 11 residues long. CDR3 sequence (DNA): TGTGCCAGCAGCCGAAAATACGAGCAGTACTTC. Amino acid sequence: CASSRKYEQYF.

The genes are TRBV11-2 and TRBJ1-4; D perhaps matches TRBD1 (5 bases). V was shortened by 1 base and J by 5 bases, with 8 bases between the two germline ends. Germline values: CDR1 SGHAT, CDR2 FQNNGV. The CDR3 totals 14 residues. The CDR3 DNA follows: TGTGCCAGCAGCTTAGTTGGGGGGAATGAAAAACTGTTTTTT. This translates into CASSLVGGNEKLFF.

The chain joins TRBV7-9 to TRBJ2-2; D unclear. Looked up from germline, CDR1 is SEHNR and CDR2 is FQNEAQ (reference sequence). Trimming took off 1 base at V and 4 bases at J, with 19 bases between the two ends. The CDR3 is 18 amino acids. CDR3 sequence: CASSLVFKGPHGTGELFF. Here the CDR3 DNA reads TGTGCCAGCAGCTTAGTCTTCAAAGGACCACACGGCACCGGGGAGCTGTTTTTT.

The rearrangement uses TRBV4-1 and TRBJ1-2, with 8 nucleotides matching TRBD1. The germline V gene encodes CDR1 MGHRA and CDR2 YSYEKL. V trimming: 1 base; J trimming: 2 bases; junction bases outside the gene matches: 6. This CDR3 comprises 16 residues. The CDR3: CASSQVGQGGNYGYTF. In DNA form, the CDR3 reads TGCGCCAGCAGCCAAGTCGGACAGGGTGGAAACTATGGCTACACCTTC.

This chain's CDR3 is CASSRDRGDQPQHF. Here the CDR3 DNA reads TGTGCCAGCAGCCGGGACAGGGGGGATCAGCCCCAGCATTTT. The V gene is TRBV5-5, the J gene TRBJ1-5, with 11 bases matching TRBD1. The V and J ends lost 4 bases and 5 bases, in that order; junction bases with no gene match: 2. Looked up from germline, CDR1 is SGHKS and CDR2 is YYEKEE (reference sequence). The CDR3 length is 14 residues.

The chain couples TRBV29-1 to TRBJ2-3; tentatively, D is TRBD2 (7 bases). CDR1 and CDR2 (germline): SQVTM, ANQGSEA. The CDR3 loop spans 15 amino acids. With 1 base removed from V and 1 base from J, the gap between germline ends came to 12 bases. The CDR3 sequence: CSVEGGGYRTDTQYF. The DNA of the CDR3 is TGCAGCGTTGAAGGGGGGGGCTATCGCACAGATACGCAGTATTTT.

This sequence joins TRBV7-9 and TRBJ1-2; maybe TRBD1 (6 bases). Germline-derived CDR1 and CDR2 are SEHNR and FQNEAQ (reference sequence). With 4 bases removed from V and 4 bases from J, the gap between germline ends came to 7 bases. The CDR3 is made up of 12 amino acids. The CDR3 reads CASSWDTYGYTF. In DNA, the CDR3 is TGTGCCAGCAGCTGGGACACCTATGGCTACACCTTC.

This clone has just one count. The CDR3 spells CASSSYSYEQYF. The CDR3, as DNA: TGTGCCAGCAGTTCTTACAGCTACGAGCAGTACTTC. The chain carries TRBV6-6 and TRBJ2-7; D is uncertain. Trimming pared 4 bases from V and 3 bases from J, leaving 7 bases between. Germline CDR1 and CDR2: MNHNY and SVGAGI (reference sequence). The CDR3 spans 12 residues.

The chain is built from TRBV23-1 and TRBJ2-2, with D perhaps matching TRBD1 (5 bases). TRBV23-1 is given ORF status, its function remaining uncertain. The CDR3 extends over 14 amino acids. V lost 5 bases and J 6 bases, leaving 13 bases between the germline ends. Here the CDR3 reads CASSSADSSGELFF. In DNA form, the CDR3 reads TGCGCCAGCAGTAGCGCAGACAGCTCCGGGGAGCTGTTTTTT.

The sample holds one count of this clone. The chain is built from TRBV7-9 and TRBJ2-2, with TRBD1 identical over 9 bases. V shed 2 bases and J 1 base; nucleotides not matched to a gene: 8. This CDR3 spans 18 amino acids. Looked up from germline, CDR1 is SEHNR and CDR2 is FQNEAQ (reference sequence). CDR3 DNA: TGTGCCAGCAGCTTATTAGGCGGGGGACAGGGGAACACCGGGGAGCTGTTTTTT. As protein: CASSLLGGGQGNTGELFF.

The V call is TRBV6-1, the J call TRBJ2-1, with TRBD2 matching over 9 bases. The CDR3 runs to 16 residues. CDR1 and CDR2 (germline): MNHNS, SASEGT. With V trimmed by 4 bases and J by 5 bases, 9 bases remained unmatched. The CDR3 spells CASSAIAGAWDNEQFF. Here the CDR3 DNA reads TGTGCCAGCAGTGCAATAGCGGGAGCTTGGGACAATGAGCAGTTCTTC.

CDR3 coding DNA: TGCGCCAGCAGCTTGGAGCCAGGGGGCTCCTACGAGCAGTACTTC. It specifies CASSLEPGGSYEQYF. The chain recombines TRBV5-1 with TRBJ2-7, with 7 bases lining up with TRBD1. This CDR3 is 15 amino acids long. V shed 0 bases, J shed 0 bases, and the junction held 3 bases outside the gene matches. Looked up from germline, CDR1 is SGHRS and CDR2 is YFSETQ.

The chain couples TRBV19 to TRBJ2-3; 7 bases are a match to TRBD2. CDR3 length equals 15 residues. Germline CDR1 LNHDA, CDR2 SQIVND (reference sequence). The junction had 9 bases not matched to a gene; V was cut back by 5 bases and J by 4 bases. The CDR3, as DNA: TGTGCCAGTAGTCGGGGGAGGGTCCATTCAGATACGCAGTATTTT. This gives the protein CASSRGRVHSDTQYF. Full variable domain (remainder filled in from reference TRBV19 and TRBJ2-3): DGGITQSPKYLFRKEGQNVTLSCEQNLNHDAMYWYRQDPGQGLRLIYYSQIVNDFQKGDIAEGYSVSREKKESFPLTVTSAQKNPTAFYLCASSRGRVHSDTQYFGPGTRLTVL.